This T cell receptor (beta chain) was sequenced during a study of T cell responses to AZD1222 COVID-19 vaccine. Findings of the study overall: Seropositive status at baseline applied to only a handful of AZD1222 recipients. In all cases, repertoires were sampled only after the peak T cell response. Epitopes outside B.1.351 and B.1.1.7 mutated regions reportedly drew nearly half of spike TCRs.

The CDR3 extends over 15 amino acids. Germline CDR1 SGHTA, CDR2 FQGNSA. V was clipped by 5 bases and J by 5 bases; unmatched bases: 4. Concerning this clone itself: Its antigen is unknown.

Produced via immunoSEQ multiplex PCR; TCRdb's table is partial and in-frame only. This sample yields over 130,000 clones, of which over 90% are seen a single time; 3.6% belongs to the top ten. This clonotype originated in an adult who received the AZD1222 COVID-19 vaccine. The V and J genes are TRBV7-2 and TRBJ2-3; 13 nucleotides line up with TRBD2. The sample consisted of peripheral blood, taken 28 days after the second AZD1222 dose. The CDR3 DNA reads as TGTGCCAGCAGCACGAGGACTAGCGGGAGAGATACGCAGTATTTT. This sequence encodes CASSTRTSGRDTQYF.